These 26 T cell receptor beta chains share one sample of origin, sequenced in a study of cytomegalovirus exposure and HLA in healthy donors. The primer mix had 60 Vbeta and 13 Jbeta primers. TCRdb's copy holds only in-frame clones and misses some; the assay was immunoSEQ multiplex PCR. Its table lists about 190,000 clones. The specimen was PBMCs. The receptors originated from a woman aged 30 to 39 in good health and CMV-seropositive.

The genes are TRBV4-3 and TRBJ2-2; D is uncertain. CDR3 length: 16 amino acids. Trimming took 1 base from V and 5 from J, leaving 14 bases between them. The germline V gene encodes CDR1 LGHNA and CDR2 YSLEER. CDR3 in DNA: TGCGCCAGCAGCCAAGGGCTGCGGCGATGGACCGGGGAGCTGTTTTTT. This gives the protein CASSQGLRRWTGELFF.

This chain connects TRBV4-1 to TRBJ1-5; TRBD1 is a possible D gene (5 bases). Looked up from germline, CDR1 is MGHRA and CDR2 is YSYEKL. The CDR3 is made up of 17 amino acids. V was pared by 2 bases and J by 2 bases, with 16 bases between. The CDR3 is CASSQYSKGPRNQPQHF. CDR3 coding DNA: TGCGCCAGCAGCCAATATTCGAAGGGGCCCCGCAATCAGCCCCAGCATTTT.

The chain recombines TRBV5-4 with TRBJ2-4; 7 bases align to TRBD1. V lost 4 bases and J lost 1; bases outside the gene matches: 2. Looked up from germline, CDR1 is SGHNT and CDR2 is YYREEE (reference sequence). The CDR3 has 14 residues. The CDR3 DNA sequence: TGTGCCAGCAGCGAGACAGGGGCCAAAAACATTCAGTACTTC. It yields the protein CASSETGAKNIQYF.

The chain uses TRBV6-5 and TRBJ1-1, with D unclear. V lost 0 bases, J lost 3 bases, and 5 bases lay in between. The CDR3 has 13 amino acids. Germline CDR1 MNHEY, CDR2 SVGAGI. The CDR3 nucleotides read TGTGCCAGCAGTTACTCTGAGGACACTGAAGCTTTCTTT. Translating gives CASSYSEDTEAFF.

The chain combines TRBV7-2 with TRBJ2-1; 7 bases map to TRBD2. The CDR3 is 16 amino acids. V shed 1 base and J 4 bases; nucleotides not matched to a gene: 7. CDR1 and CDR2 from the germline V gene are SGHTA and FQGNSA. CDR3 nucleotide sequence: TGTGCCAGCAGCTTAGTATCAAGCGGGGTATACAATGAGCAGTTCTTC. It codes for CASSLVSSGVYNEQFF.

The V call is TRBV6-5, the J call TRBJ2-7; D possibly corresponds to TRBD2 (6 bases). This CDR3 has 13 amino acids. The germline V gene has CDR1 MNHEY and CDR2 SVGAGI. Trimming left V 6 bases short and J 4 bases short, with 13 bases between. The CDR3 spells CASRAGLAYEQYF. The CDR3 DNA reads TGTGCCAGCAGGGCGGGTCTAGCGTACGAGCAGTACTTC.

The CDR3 region is CASSLGFGQANYGYTF. CDR3 sequence (DNA): TGTGCCAGCAGCTTAGGGTTTGGCCAAGCTAACTATGGCTACACCTTC. This chain connects TRBV7-6 to TRBJ1-2; no clear D. CDR3 length: 16 residues. In germline, CDR1 is SGHVS, CDR2 FNYEAQ. V lost 1 base and J lost 0, with 12 bases in between.

This chain joins TRBV19 and TRBJ1-3, with 8 bases aligning to TRBD1. This CDR3 contains 16 residues. Unmatched junction bases numbered 7, after V lost 5 bases and J lost 1 base. Germline V gene lookup returns CDR1 LNHDA and CDR2 SQIVND (reference sequence). The DNA for the CDR3 is TGTGCCAGTAGTCTAAGGGGACAGGAATCTGGAAACACCATATATTTT. Translating gives CASSLRGQESGNTIYF.

The chain couples TRBV5-1 to TRBJ2-5; possibly TRBD1 for D (5 bases). Matching the DNA end better, TRBJ2-7 makes the J call doubtful. Per germline, CDR1 SGHRS and CDR2 YFSETQ. The CDR3 consists of 14 residues. Written as DNA, the CDR3 is TGCGCCAGCAGCTTGCAGGGTAACTCCTACGAGCAGTACTTC. Translating it yields CASSLQGNSYEQYF.

The chain couples TRBV19 to TRBJ2-1; 14 nucleotides line up with TRBD2. This CDR3 is 16 amino acids long. Germline V lookup: CDR1 LNHDA, CDR2 SQIVND (reference sequence). V shed 5 bases and J 6 bases; nucleotides not matched to a gene: 6. CDR3 sequence reads: CASSATGTSGGNEQFF. The CDR3 nucleotides are TGTGCCAGTAGTGCTACCGGGACTAGCGGGGGCAATGAGCAGTTCTTC.

V usage is TRBV30 and J usage is TRBJ2-1; the D gene is possibly TRBD1 (6 bases). Per the germline V gene, CDR1 is GTSNPN and CDR2 is SVGIG (reference sequence). V was pared by 5 bases and J by 12 bases, with 17 bases between. This CDR3 region has 12 residues. CDR3 residues: CAWSRDTRLQFF. CDR3 nucleotides: TGTGCCTGGTCCCGGGACACGCGACTGCAGTTCTTC. The whole variable domain, filled in from reference TRBV30 and TRBJ2-1, reads SQTIHQWPATLVQPVGSPLSLECTVEGTSNPNLYWYRQAAGRGLQLLFYSVGIGQISSEVPQNLSASRPQDRQFILSSKKLLLSDSGFYLCAWSRDTRLQFFGPGTRLTVL.

The V and J genes are TRBV19 and TRBJ2-1; 7 bases match TRBD2. Looked up from germline, CDR1 is LNHDA and CDR2 is SQIVND (reference sequence). V lost 8 bases, J lost 15 bases, and 13 bases stayed unmatched. The CDR3 totals 12 residues. The CDR3 DNA reads TGTGCCAGTGGGTCAACCGGGGGACTACCGTTCTTC. Amino acids: CASGSTGGLPFF.

The rearrangement links TRBV27 to TRBJ2-5; 9 nucleotides align to TRBD2. Trimming took 7 bases from V and 4 from J; bases not matched to a gene: 7. Germline V CDR1 and CDR2: MNHEY, SMNVEV (reference sequence). The CDR3 totals 14 residues. The CDR3 is CASTASGITETQYF. DNA for the CDR3: TGTGCCAGCACGGCTAGCGGGATCACAGAGACCCAGTACTTC.

In DNA form, the CDR3 reads TGTGCCAGCAGGCCGCGTTTTCAGGGCGCTCAGCCCCAGCATTTT. It codes for CASRPRFQGAQPQHF. V usage is TRBV28 and J usage is TRBJ1-5, with D maybe TRBD1 (5 bases). There are 15 residues in the CDR3. Germline V CDR1 and CDR2: MDHEN, SYDVKM. V lost 6 bases, J lost 6 bases, and 18 bases lay in between. The entire variable domain, with the rest obtained from reference TRBV28 and TRBJ1-5, is as follows: DVKVTQSSRYLVKRTGEKVFLECVQDMDHENMFWYRQDPGLGLRLIYFSYDVKMKEKGDIPEGYSVSREKKERFSLILESASTNQTSMYLCASRPRFQGAQPQHFGDGTRLSIL.

The CDR3 nucleotides read TGTGCCAGCAGCGCTCCCCCCGGAAACATTCAGTACTTC. This codes for CASSAPPGNIQYF. This chain connects TRBV11-2 to TRBJ2-4; D is ambiguous. The ends were cut back, 5 bases at V and 6 bases at J, with 11 bases in the middle. The V gene's germline CDR1 is SGHAT and CDR2 FQNNGV. This CDR3 is built from 13 residues.

The rearrangement uses TRBV28 and TRBJ2-2; TRBD2 is a possible D gene (5 bases). CDR1 is MDHEN and CDR2 is SYDVKM in the germline V gene. V gave up 3 bases and J gave up 6 bases, with 17 bases separating them. This CDR3 comprises 16 residues. CDR3 protein: CASSLWSLGEAGELFF. CDR3 nucleotides: TGTGCCAGCAGTTTGTGGTCATTGGGAGAAGCCGGGGAGCTGTTTTTT.

The rearrangement joins TRBV15 to TRBJ2-7; TRBD2 matches 9 bases. The junction had 12 bases not matched to a gene; V was cut back by 0 bases and J by 6 bases. This CDR3 has 17 amino acids. Germline CDR1 LNHNV, CDR2 YYDKDF (reference sequence). CDR3 nucleotides: TGTGCCACCAGCAGAGATGTCCGGGTAGCGGGAGATGGCGAGCAGTACTTC. Translating it yields CATSRDVRVAGDGEQYF.

This sequence joins TRBV10-2 and TRBJ1-1, with D unresolved. Germline CDR1 reads WSHSY; CDR2 reads SAAADI. This CDR3 comprises 14 residues. V was pared by 3 bases and J by 1 base, with 9 bases between. For the CDR3, the DNA is TGCGCCAGCAGTGAAGGTGGGCGGAACACTGAAGCTTTCTTT. It codes for CASSEGGRNTEAFF.

The CDR3 DNA reads as TGTGCCAGCAGGCTGGACAGGGACTACGAGCAGTACTTC. The encoded protein is CASRLDRDYEQYF. The rearrangement uses TRBV28 and TRBJ2-7; 8 bases line up with TRBD1. The CDR3 consists of 13 residues. After removal of 6 bases from V and 3 bases from J, the junction contained 4 bases not matched to a gene. Germline V gives CDR1 MDHEN, CDR2 SYDVKM.

The CDR3 sequence: CASSMQVLTDTQYF. Here the CDR3 DNA reads TGTGCCAGTAGTATGCAGGTTCTTACAGATACGCAGTATTTT. This rearrangement joins TRBV19 to TRBJ2-3; D is undetermined. The CDR3 runs to 14 residues. Germline CDR1 and CDR2: LNHDA and SQIVND (reference sequence). Trimming cost V 3 bases and J 3 bases, with 10 bases left between them.

V and J are TRBV6-5 and TRBJ2-1; 8 nucleotides agree with TRBD1. Germline loops: CDR1 MNHEY, CDR2 SVGAGI. The CDR3 is made up of 15 amino acids. The trim removed 6 bases at V and 8 bases at J, leaving 12 bases unmatched. The CDR3 spells CASSPDRGRVYEQFF. The CDR3 DNA follows: TGTGCCAGCAGCCCCGACAGGGGACGGGTCTATGAGCAGTTCTTC.

V gene TRBV4-3 combines with J gene TRBJ2-1; unclear D gene. Germline V gene lookup returns CDR1 LGHNA and CDR2 YSLEER. V shed 5 bases and J shed 0 bases, with 11 bases lying between them. The CDR3 loop spans 15 amino acids. The CDR3 DNA sequence: TGCGCCAGCAGCTCTTGGTCGAGCTCCTACAATGAGCAGTTCTTC. This encodes CASSSWSSSYNEQFF.

The V and J genes are TRBV27 and TRBJ1-1, with 8 bases aligning to TRBD1. From germline, CDR1 is MNHEY and CDR2 SMNVEV (reference sequence). J was trimmed by 3 bases and V by 2 bases; bases with no gene match: 8. The CDR3 is 16 amino acids. DNA for the CDR3: TGTGCCAGCAGTTTAGTGGGGCAGGGGGCTTACACTGAAGCTTTCTTT. Translated: CASSLVGQGAYTEAFF.

The chain combines TRBV19 with TRBJ1-1; 8 bases map to TRBD1. J gave up 1 base and V 9 bases, and 7 bases lay outside the gene matches. CDR1 is LNHDA, CDR2 SQIVND, per germline (reference sequence). The CDR3 has 14 amino acids. This CDR3 is CASSFGQGNTEAFF. The CDR3 coding sequence is TGTGCCAGCTCATTCGGACAGGGGAACACTGAAGCTTTCTTT. The variable domain in full, with the rest retrieved from reference TRBV19 and TRBJ1-1, is DGGITQSPKYLFRKEGQNVTLSCEQNLNHDAMYWYRQDPGQGLRLIYYSQIVNDFQKGDIAEGYSVSREKKESFPLTVTSAQKNPTAFYLCASSFGQGNTEAFFGQGTRLTVV.

The rearrangement joins TRBV7-6 to TRBJ2-1; 14 bases align to TRBD2. This CDR3 is built from 14 residues. Unmatched junction bases numbered 6, after V lost 4 bases and J lost 13 bases. Germline values: CDR1 SGHVS, CDR2 FNYEAQ. For the CDR3, the DNA is TGTGCCAGCAGCTCCAGGACTAGCGGGGGGCCCCAGTTCTTC. It specifies CASSSRTSGGPQFF.

The rearrangement links TRBV5-1 to TRBJ2-1, with 10 bases matching TRBD2. The CDR3 has 14 residues. Trimming cost V 4 bases and J 9 bases; bases outside gene matches: 7. Germline V lookup: CDR1 SGHRS, CDR2 YFSETQ. The CDR3, as DNA: TGCGCCAGCAGCCCACTAGCGGGATCGCGTGAGCAGTTCTTC. Translated, it gives CASSPLAGSREQFF.